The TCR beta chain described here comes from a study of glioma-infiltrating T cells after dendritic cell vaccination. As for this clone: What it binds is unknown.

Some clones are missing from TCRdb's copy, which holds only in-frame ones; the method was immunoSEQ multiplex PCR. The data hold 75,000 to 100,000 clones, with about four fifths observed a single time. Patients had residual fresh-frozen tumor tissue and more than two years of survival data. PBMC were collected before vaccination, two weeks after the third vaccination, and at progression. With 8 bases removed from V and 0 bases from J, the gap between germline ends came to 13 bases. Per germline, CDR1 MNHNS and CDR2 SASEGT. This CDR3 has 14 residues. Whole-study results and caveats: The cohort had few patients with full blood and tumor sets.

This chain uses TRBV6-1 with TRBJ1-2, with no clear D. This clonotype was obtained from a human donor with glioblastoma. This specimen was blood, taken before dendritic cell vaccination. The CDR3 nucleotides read TGTGCCAGCGGGCAGCCCCCTTCTAACTATGGCTACACCTTC. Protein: CASGQPPSNYGYTF.